What follows are 15 T cell receptor beta chains derived from one specimen sequenced in a study of T cell responses to AZD1222 COVID-19 vaccine. Method: immunoSEQ multiplex PCR; TCRdb's copy keeps in-frame clones and lacks some. The profile shows about 180,000 clones, approximately 86% of them singletons. The sample consisted of peripheral blood, taken on day 0 of AZD1222 vaccination. Receptors originate from an adult in good health.

The V call is TRBV6-6, the J call TRBJ2-3, with 14 bases lining up with TRBD2. Germline values: CDR1 MNHNY, CDR2 SVGAGI (reference sequence). V lost 5 bases, J lost 6 bases, and 7 bases stayed unmatched. This CDR3 is built from 16 residues. For the CDR3, the DNA is TGTGCCAGCAGTCCCGGCGGGACTAGCGGGGGTGATACGCAGTATTTT. Translating it yields CASSPGGTSGGDTQYF.

CDR3 region: CASSQGTGFSNTEAFF. CDR3 DNA sequence: TGTGCCAGCAGCCAAGGGACAGGGTTTTCGAACACTGAAGCTTTCTTT. This chain uses TRBV14 with TRBJ1-1, with 8 bases identical to TRBD1. With V trimmed by 1 base and J by 1 base, 5 bases remained unmatched. The CDR3 contains 16 residues. Germline V lookup: CDR1 SGHDN, CDR2 FVKESK.

This sequence joins TRBV28 and TRBJ1-4, with 8 bases matching TRBD1. The germline CDR1 and CDR2 sequences are MDHEN and SYDVKM. V was pared by 6 bases and J by 3 bases, with 0 bases of the junction left unmatched. The length of the CDR3 is 13 residues. CDR3 coding DNA: TGTGCCAGCAGACAGGGGGCTAATGAAAAACTGTTTTTT. Protein: CASRQGANEKLFF.

This clone came up once. The chain is built from TRBV7-2 and TRBJ2-7; TRBD1 might be the D (5 bases). The CDR3 totals 14 residues. Per germline, CDR1 SGHTA and CDR2 FQGNSA. The V gene lost 5 bases and the J gene lost 3 bases, with 14 bases spanning the gap. CDR3 protein: CASSHSGAGYEQYF. The CDR3 DNA is TGTGCCAGCAGCCACTCTGGGGCAGGCTACGAGCAGTACTTC.

The J gene is TRBJ2-7, the V gene TRBV5-4; possibly TRBD1 or TRBD2 for D (5 bases each). Per germline, CDR1 SGHNT and CDR2 YYREEE (reference sequence). The CDR3 spans 15 residues. V dropped 4 bases and J dropped 3 bases, with 17 bases sitting between them. The CDR3 sequence is CASSPGTAISYEQYF. CDR3 nucleotide sequence: TGTGCCAGCAGCCCCGGGACGGCCATCAGCTACGAGCAGTACTTC.

J is TRBJ2-1 and V is TRBV5-1, with 8 bases identical to TRBD2. V trimming: 4 bases; J trimming: 0 bases; junction bases outside the gene matches: 9. In germline, CDR1 is SGHRS, CDR2 YFSETQ. The CDR3 extends over 17 amino acids. CDR3: CASSPRSSGSSYNEQFF. DNA for the CDR3: TGCGCCAGCAGCCCCAGATCGAGCGGGAGCTCCTACAATGAGCAGTTCTTC.

The rearrangement joins TRBV24-1 to TRBJ1-2, with D possibly being TRBD1 (6 bases). The ends were cut back, 1 base at V and 8 bases at J, with 7 bases in the middle. The CDR3 sequence is 12 residues long. Germline values: CDR1 KGHDR, CDR2 SFDVKD. CDR3: CATSDFGGGYTF. The DNA of the CDR3 is TGTGCCACCAGTGATTTCGGGGGCGGCTACACCTTC.

The gene calls are TRBV19 and TRBJ1-2; maybe TRBD1 (6 bases). V was pared by 3 bases and J by 2 bases, with 10 bases between. CDR3 size: 14 residues. CDR1 is LNHDA, CDR2 SQIVND, per germline (reference sequence). The CDR3 coding sequence is TGTGCCAGTAGTATTGAAACAGGGAACTATGGCTACACCTTC. Protein product: CASSIETGNYGYTF.

The chain recombines TRBV19 with TRBJ1-1; perhaps TRBD1 as D (6 bases). From germline, CDR1 is LNHDA and CDR2 SQIVND (reference sequence). Trimming cost V 7 bases and J 3 bases, with 21 bases left between them. This CDR3 has 16 residues. Here the CDR3 DNA reads TGTGCCAGTACCCCCTGGGGGGCCGGGAGAGACACTGAAGCTTTCTTT. Translated, it gives CASTPWGAGRDTEAFF.

The chain uses TRBV7-9 and TRBJ2-3; D not resolved. V was pared by 3 bases and J by 0 bases, with 4 bases between. CDR1 is SEHNR, CDR2 FQNEAQ, per germline (reference sequence). The CDR3 is made up of 13 amino acids. The CDR3 here is CASSFPSTDTQYF. CDR3 in DNA: TGTGCCAGCAGCTTCCCTAGCACAGATACGCAGTATTTT.

This clone was counted between two and nine times. V gene TRBV7-8 combines with J gene TRBJ2-2; D might be TRBD1 (5 bases). Trimming removed 3 bases at V and 7 bases at J, with 15 bases between. This CDR3 has 15 residues. From germline, CDR1 is SGHVS and CDR2 FQNEAQ. CDR3 region: CASSLVTGKHGELFF. The CDR3 DNA reads as TGTGCCAGCAGCTTGGTTACAGGAAAACACGGGGAGCTGTTTTTT.

In its sample, this clone was seen a few times. The V and J genes are TRBV10-3 and TRBJ1-5; tentatively, D is TRBD1 (6 bases). CDR1 is ENHRY, CDR2 SYGVKD, per germline. V was pared by 10 bases and J by 1 base, with 11 bases between. The CDR3 length is 13 residues. The CDR3 sequence: CATSGESNQPQHF. The CDR3 bases are TGTGCCACCTCAGGGGAGAGCAATCAGCCCCAGCATTTT.

The gene calls are TRBV19 and TRBJ1-1, with 7 bases matching TRBD1. Unmatched junction bases numbered 16, after V lost 3 bases and J lost 0 bases. Germline CDR1 reads LNHDA; CDR2 reads SQIVND (reference sequence). The CDR3 contains 19 residues. The CDR3 nucleotides read TGTGCCAGTAGTATCCACCCCACCCACAGGGGACGATTGAACACTGAAGCTTTCTTT. Protein product: CASSIHPTHRGRLNTEAFF.

Regarding this clone: The sample has other DNA sequences that encode this CDR3 too. The chain links TRBV5-1 to TRBJ2-7, with D possibly TRBD1 on 5 matching bases. Germline CDR1 and CDR2: SGHRS and YFSETQ. The germline V and J ends were trimmed by 2 bases and 2 bases, with 11 bases remaining between them. This CDR3 comprises 14 residues. The chain's CDR3 is CASSFDSAAYEQYF. CDR3 coding DNA: TGCGCCAGCAGCTTTGACAGCGCAGCCTACGAGCAGTACTTC.

This clone was detected only once. The chain joins TRBV28 to TRBJ1-1; D unclear. CDR1 and CDR2 (germline): MDHEN, SYDVKM. V shed 3 bases and J shed 4 bases, with 15 bases lying between them. The length of the CDR3 is 15 residues. The CDR3 loop is CASSFPRAGGTEAFF. CDR3 nucleotides: TGTGCCAGCAGTTTTCCCCGGGCCGGCGGCACTGAAGCTTTCTTT.